Each of the 10 T cell receptor beta chains below was sequenced from the same sample in a study of CD8+ T cells in alopecia areata. Sequencing used cDNA as its template, made by extracting RNA and reverse transcribing it. Clones were sequenced by immunoSEQ multiplex PCR, and TCRdb holds only the in-frame ones, with some missing. Of more than 200,000 clones listed, 66% were seen once; the top ten hold around 1.2%. Treatment in this sample: oral pan-JAK inhibitor, 5-10 mg twice daily. Material: CD4+ T cells sorted from blood, obtained at approximately week 45, from a patient treated with tofacitinib. All receptors derive from a human donor with alopecia areata.

The rearrangement uses TRBV29-1 and TRBJ2-5; TRBD2 matches 8 bases. The CDR3 extends over 13 amino acids. Germline V lookup: CDR1 SQVTM, CDR2 ANQGSEA. The junction had 5 bases not matched to a gene; V was cut back by 3 bases and J by 5 bases. CDR3 DNA sequence: TGCAGCGTTGAGCGGGGGGCTAGGGAGACCCAGTACTTC. It encodes CSVERGARETQYF. Based on the CDR3 plus reference TRBV29-1 and TRBJ2-5, the full variable domain is SAVISQKPSRDICQRGTSLTIQCQVDSQVTMMFWYRQQPGQSLTLIATANQGSEATYESGFVIDKFPISRPNLTFSTLTVSNMSPEDSSIYLCSVERGARETQYFGPGTRLLVL.

The CDR3 DNA reads as TGTGCCAGCAGTGAGGGCCCCCGTGGCCAAGAGACCCAGTACTTC. Translated: CASSEGPRGQETQYF. The chain combines TRBV6-6 with TRBJ2-5; maybe TRBD2 (5 bases). Germline values: CDR1 MNHNY, CDR2 SVGAGI (reference sequence). V lost 5 bases and J 1 base, leaving 14 bases between the germline ends. This CDR3 region has 15 residues.

In its sample, this clone was seen a few times. The CDR3 nucleotides are TGCAGCGGGGGGACATCTGAAGCTTTCTTT. Translation: CSGGTSEAFF. This chain uses TRBV29-1 with TRBJ1-1; perhaps TRBD1 as D (6 bases). Germline V CDR1 and CDR2: SQVTM, ANQGSEA. The V end lost 7 bases, the J end lost 6 bases, and 9 bases lay between the germline ends. CDR3 length equals 10 residues. The whole variable domain, remainder taken from reference TRBV29-1 and TRBJ1-1, is SAVISQKPSRDICQRGTSLTIQCQVDSQVTMMFWYRQQPGQSLTLIATANQGSEATYESGFVIDKFPISRPNLTFSTLTVSNMSPEDSSIYLCSGGTSEAFFGQGTRLTVV.

The chain employs TRBV27 and TRBJ2-3; 7 bases line up with TRBD2. The CDR3 is 14 amino acids. Losses at the gene ends were 6 bases for V and 4 bases for J; bases not matched to a gene: 7. In germline, CDR1 is MNHEY, CDR2 SMNVEV (reference sequence). CDR3: CASRAGEGPDTQYF. The CDR3 bases are TGTGCCAGCAGGGCGGGGGAGGGGCCAGATACGCAGTATTTT.

This clone has just one count. The CDR3 spells CASSEGARETQYF. CDR3 DNA: TGTGCCAGCAGCGAGGGGGCTCGGGAGACCCAGTACTTC. V and J are TRBV5-5 and TRBJ2-5; TRBD1 matches at 7 bases. V shed 4 bases, J shed 5 bases, and the junction held 5 bases outside the gene matches. CDR1 and CDR2 from the germline V gene are SGHKS and YYEKEE (reference sequence). The CDR3 spans 13 residues.

The gene calls are TRBV20-1 and TRBJ1-2, with no clear D. This CDR3 has 10 amino acids. Germline CDR1 reads DFQATT; CDR2 reads SNEGSKA (reference sequence). V lost 6 bases and J lost 7, with 9 bases in between. CDR3 nucleotides: TGCAGTGCCGGACGTGGTGGCTACACCTTC. It specifies CSAGRGGYTF.

V is TRBV12-5 and J is TRBJ1-1; 9 positions match TRBD1. V trimming: 8 bases; J trimming: 3 bases; junction bases outside the gene matches: 4. Germline loops: CDR1 LGHNT, CDR2 FRNRAP. The CDR3 loop spans 13 amino acids. The CDR3 nucleotides read TGTGCTAGTAGGGGACAGGGCGACACTGAAGCTTTCTTT. Residues: CASRGQGDTEAFF.

This rearrangement joins TRBV5-4 to TRBJ2-5; TRBD2 matches 11 bases. Germline values: CDR1 SGHNT, CDR2 YYREEE (reference sequence). With 0 bases clipped from V and 3 bases from J, the junction kept 1 base outside the gene matches. The length of the CDR3 is 15 residues. The DNA for the CDR3 is TGTGCCAGCAGCTTGGGGGGACTAGCGGAAGAGACCCAGTACTTC. Translation: CASSLGGLAEETQYF.

This clone was seen more than once but under ten times. J is TRBJ2-7 and V is TRBV15; no definite D call. V was trimmed by 6 bases and J by 3 bases, leaving 15 bases between them. The CDR3 loop spans 14 amino acids. Germline V gives CDR1 LNHNV, CDR2 YYDKDF (reference sequence). This CDR3 is CATRKGNSHYEQYF. In nucleotides, the CDR3 is TGTGCCACCAGGAAAGGGAACAGCCACTACGAGCAGTACTTC. The full variable domain, in which reference TRBV15 and TRBJ2-7 provide the parts outside the CDR3, is DAMVIQNPRYQVTQFGKPVTLSCSQTLNHNVMYWYQQKSSQAPKLLFHYYDKDFNNEADTPDNFQSRRPNTSFCFLDIRSPGLGDTAMYLCATRKGNSHYEQYFGPGTRLTVT.

This clone was found a few times. V gene TRBV29-1 combines with J gene TRBJ2-5; a possible D gene is TRBD1 (5 bases). This CDR3 spans 12 amino acids. The germline CDR1 and CDR2 sequences are SQVTM and ANQGSEA. V was shortened by 3 bases and J by 4 bases, with 9 bases between the two germline ends. For the CDR3, the DNA is TGCAGCGTTGACCCCCAGGGAGAGACCCAGTACTTC. Residues: CSVDPQGETQYF.